This is a list of T cell receptor beta chains from one sample in a study of blood T cell repertoires in COVID-19. Assay: immunoSEQ multiplex PCR; the TCRdb copy retains only in-frame clones and omits some. The sample includes under 300,000 clones, 65% to 90% seen only once; the top ten take around 2.4%. The sample taken for sequencing was peripheral blood. These receptor sequences come from a man aged 35 to 55 who had recovered from COVID-19. Both conserved end residues are part of each CDR3. A D gene is named only where the DNA matches it firmly. For some rows the clone size is stated as once, few or many, or as a class when expanded; others skip it.

j_call,d_call,clone_size,v_call,cdr3_nt,cdr3_aa
TRBJ1-2,-,-,TRBV9,TGTGCCAGCAGCGAAGGAGGACAGTATGGCTACACCTTC,CASSEGGQYGYTF
TRBJ2-5,-,-,TRBV7-2,TGTGCCAGCAGCCCAGCCCGGGACTGGCAAGAGACCCAGTACTTC,CASSPARDWQETQYF
TRBJ2-5,-,once,TRBV5-1,TGCGCCAGCAGCTGGGGTCCAAGCGACAGCGAGACCCAGTACTTC,CASSWGPSDSETQYF
TRBJ2-5,-,-,TRBV14,TGTGCCAGCAGCCCTAGTCGCGAGACCCAGTACTTC,CASSPSRETQYF
TRBJ1-2,-,-,TRBV29-1,TGCAGCGGGGGGGACACCTATGGCTACACCTTC,CSGGDTYGYTF
TRBJ1-1,-,few,TRBV11-2,TGTGCCAGCAGCTTAGAGAGCTGGACTGAAGCTTTCTTT,CASSLESWTEAFF
TRBJ1-1,-,-,TRBV27,TGTGCCAGCAGTACCCTCGGAGCGAACACTGAAGCTTTCTTT,CASSTLGANTEAFF
TRBJ2-3,-,-,TRBV10-3,TGTGCCACCGGACTGCTTATGGATACGCAGTATTTT,CATGLLMDTQYF
TRBJ1-1,-,-,TRBV12-5,TGTGCTAGTGGTCCTCCGGCCCCGGGGGGGACTGAAGCTTTCTTT,CASGPPAPGGTEAFF
TRBJ2-2,TRBD1,few,TRBV7-9,TGTGCCAGCAGCCCAGAGGGACAGCGGAACACCGGGGAGCTGTTTTTT,CASSPEGQRNTGELFF
TRBJ2-3,-,-,TRBV27,TGTGCCAGCAGTTTAGCCAGGGGCGCGGCAGATACGCAGTATTTT,CASSLARGAADTQYF
TRBJ1-2,-,-,TRBV30,TGTGCCTGGAGTGCGGCAGCAGGCTATGGCTACACCTTC,CAWSAAAGYGYTF
TRBJ1-1,TRBD1,-,TRBV10-3,TGTGCCATCAGTGAGCAGACAGGGGGCCTATCTGAAGCTTTCTTT,CAISEQTGGLSEAFF
TRBJ2-2,-,-,TRBV3-1/TRBV3-2,TGTGCCAGCAGCCAAGTGGTCAGGCCGAACACCGGGGAGCTGTTTTTT,CASSQVVRPNTGELFF
TRBJ2-1,TRBD2,-,TRBV3-1/TRBV3-2,TGTGCCAGCAGCCCCGCGGAGCTTGGGGGGGATGAGCAGTTCTTC,CASSPAELGGDEQFF
TRBJ2-5,TRBD2,once,TRBV3-1/TRBV3-2,TGTGCCAGCAGCCAAGGAGGGGCTAGCGGGGTCCAAGAGACCCAGTACTTC,CASSQGGASGVQETQYF
TRBJ2-2,TRBD1,-,TRBV5-1,TGCGCCAGCAGCTTGGCCAGTGGGACAGCGAACACCGGGGAGCTGTTTTTT,CASSLASGTANTGELFF
TRBJ2-7,-,-,TRBV2,TGTGCCAGCAGCGATGGACAGCTCTACGAGCAGTACTTC,CASSDGQLYEQYF
TRBJ1-3,-,-,TRBV21-1,TGTGCCAGCAGCAGTCCCTTTCGAGGGCCAACGTCTGGAAACACCATATATTTT,CASSSPFRGPTSGNTIYF
TRBJ1-1,-,-,TRBV6-5,TGTGCCAGCAGTTACGGGGGGGCGGCAGAAGCTTTCTTT,CASSYGGAAEAFF
TRBJ2-1,TRBD2,-,TRBV5-1,TGCGCCAGCAGCCAGAGCGGGGGGGACATCTCTGAGCAGTTCTTC,CASSQSGGDISEQFF
TRBJ1-5,TRBD1,once,TRBV7-6,TGTGCCAGCAGCTCTGGACAGGGGGCGAATCAGCCCCAGCATTTT,CASSSGQGANQPQHF
TRBJ2-2,TRBD2,-,TRBV19,TGTGCCAGTAGTATAGAGGGGACTAGCGGGAGTTCCAGGGGCGGGGAGCTGTTTTTT,CASSIEGTSGSSRGGELFF
TRBJ2-5,TRBD1,-,TRBV5-4,TGTGCCAGCAGCTTAGGGACAGGAGTCCGAGAGACCCAGTACTTC,CASSLGTGVRETQYF
TRBJ2-3,TRBD1,-,TRBV19,TGTGCCAGTGGACAGGGGGCACGAGATACGCAGTATTTT,CASGQGARDTQYF
TRBJ2-2,TRBD2,-,TRBV4-1,TGCGCCAGCAGTCACACTAGCGGGAGTCCCCATACCGGGGAGCTGTTTTTT,CASSHTSGSPHTGELFF
TRBJ1-2,-,-,TRBV10-3,TGTGCCATCAGTGAGTCGATAGGTTACAGGAGTAACTATGGCTACACCTTC,CAISESIGYRSNYGYTF
TRBJ1-5,-,-,TRBV30,TGTGCCTGGAATCTGGGGGGAGAGGGTCCCCAGCATTTT,CAWNLGGEGPQHF
TRBJ2-3,TRBD1,-,TRBV7-9,TGTGCCAGCAGCTTAGTAGTGGGACAGGGCACAGATACGCAGTATTTT,CASSLVVGQGTDTQYF
TRBJ1-5,TRBD1,few,TRBV6-5,TGTGCCAGCAGTTCTACTCCGGGACAGGGAAATCAGCCCCAGCATTTT,CASSSTPGQGNQPQHF
TRBJ1-2,TRBD1,-,TRBV7-8,TGTGCCAGCACCAACGAACCGGGACAGGGACCCTATGGCTACACCTTC,CASTNEPGQGPYGYTF
TRBJ2-2,TRBD1,once,TRBV9,TGTGCCAGCAGCCCCACAGGGGGCCTGGGTCCTGGGGAGCTGTTTTTT,CASSPTGGLGPGELFF
TRBJ2-7,-,-,TRBV5-1,TGCGCCAGCAGCACTCAGGGTGCGACTTACGAGCAGTACTTC,CASSTQGATYEQYF
TRBJ2-5,TRBD1,-,TRBV3-1/TRBV3-2,TGTGCCAGCAGCTGGGACAGCCGAGGGACCCAGTACTTC,CASSWDSRGTQYF
TRBJ2-7,TRBD2,-,TRBV11-2,TGTGCCAGCAGCCCCAGACTAGCGGGCCCCTACGAGCAGTACTTC,CASSPRLAGPYEQYF
TRBJ2-1,-,-,TRBV7-6,TGTGCCAGCAGCTTAGCGCCGAGGAGCTTCTCCTACAATGAGCAGTTCTTC,CASSLAPRSFSYNEQFF
TRBJ2-3,TRBD2,-,TRBV5-6,TGTGCCAGCAGCTTGGCCCTAGCGGGCCGAAGCACAGATACGCAGTATTTT,CASSLALAGRSTDTQYF
TRBJ2-3,-,-,TRBV6-6,TGTGCCAGCTCCAGCGGGACAGATACGCAGTATTTT,CASSSGTDTQYF
TRBJ2-3,TRBD2,-,TRBV11-2,TGTGCCAGCAGCCTGGGACTAGCGGGATCTACGCAGTATTTT,CASSLGLAGSTQYF
TRBJ2-3,TRBD1,-,TRBV19,TGTGCCAGTAGTATTGGTGACAGGGGGCTTGGGAGCACAGATACGCAGTATTTT,CASSIGDRGLGSTDTQYF
TRBJ2-1,TRBD2,-,TRBV4-2,TGTGCCAGCAGCCAAGATGGGACTAACTACAATGAGCAGTTCTTC,CASSQDGTNYNEQFF
TRBJ1-4,TRBD1,-,TRBV19,TGTGCCAGTAGTGCCGACGGACAGGAGGAAAAACTGTTTTTT,CASSADGQEEKLFF
TRBJ2-2,-,once,TRBV4-3,TGCGCCAGCAGCCCGAAGGAACAGGGTTCCGGGGAGCTGTTTTTT,CASSPKEQGSGELFF
TRBJ2-7,-,-,TRBV7-2,TGTGCCAGCAGCCTAGCTAGCTCCAGCTCCTACGAGCAGTACTTC,CASSLASSSSYEQYF
TRBJ1-2,-,-,TRBV18,TGTGCCAGCTCACCGCTGCCTAGGGAGGCGTCCAGTAACTACACCTTC,CASSPLPREASSNYTF
TRBJ2-7,TRBD2,-,TRBV5-4,TGTGCCAGCAGTTCCGGGACTAGCGGGTTCAGCTCCTACGAGCAGTACTTC,CASSSGTSGFSSYEQYF
TRBJ2-7,-,once,TRBV6-2/TRBV6-3,TGTGCCAGCAGTCTTACCTACGAGCAGTACTTC,CASSLTYEQYF
TRBJ2-1,-,-,TRBV12-3/TRBV12-4,TGTGCCAGCAGTTTACTATATCGGTTAGAGCAGTTCTTC,CASSLLYRLEQFF